This T cell receptor beta chain derives from a study of cytotoxic CD8 clonotypes in ibrutinib-treated CLL. Whole-study context: Partial response was seen in approximately 24 patients and complete response in 2; after median 68 months, about 14 stayed remitted, around 12 progressed.

Notes on this clone: Its matching antigen is unknown.

Overall study findings and caveats: Clonality grew at ibrutinib response; at progression, it decreased back toward baseline. Collection times varied between progressing and sustained-remission patients.

The table came from immunoSEQ multiplex PCR; TCRdb's copy has only in-frame clones and leaves some out. Among roughly 23,000 clones listed, 78% were seen once. The CDR3 extends over 15 amino acids. The junction had 10 bases not matched to a gene; V was cut back by 11 bases and J by 4 bases. CDR1 is MDHEN and CDR2 is SYDVKM in the germline V gene. This clonotype originated in a human donor with chronic lymphocytic leukemia. The V and J genes are TRBV28 and TRBJ2-2; 10 positions agree with TRBD1. The starting material was PBMCs, obtained before ibrutinib treatment. This CDR3 is CAEGRTGGRTGELFF. The CDR3 DNA reads TGTGCCGAAGGACGGACAGGGGGGCGCACCGGGGAGCTGTTTTTT.